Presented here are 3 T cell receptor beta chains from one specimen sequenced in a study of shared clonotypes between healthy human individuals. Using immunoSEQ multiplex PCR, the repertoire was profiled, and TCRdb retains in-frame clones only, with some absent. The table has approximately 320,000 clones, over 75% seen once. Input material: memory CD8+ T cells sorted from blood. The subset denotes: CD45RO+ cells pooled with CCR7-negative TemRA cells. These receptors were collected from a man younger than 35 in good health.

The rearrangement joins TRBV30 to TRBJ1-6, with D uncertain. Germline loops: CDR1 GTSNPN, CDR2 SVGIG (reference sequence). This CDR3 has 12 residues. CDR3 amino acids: CGTPGADSPLHF. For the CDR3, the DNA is TGTGGCACGCCGGGTGCGGATTCACCCCTCCACTTT. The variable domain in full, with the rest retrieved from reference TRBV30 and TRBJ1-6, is SQTIHQWPATLVQPVGSPLSLECTVEGTSNPNLYWYRQAAGRGLQLLFYSVGIGQISSEVPQNLSASRPQDRQFILSSKKLLLSDSGFYLCGTPGADSPLHFGNGTRLTVT.

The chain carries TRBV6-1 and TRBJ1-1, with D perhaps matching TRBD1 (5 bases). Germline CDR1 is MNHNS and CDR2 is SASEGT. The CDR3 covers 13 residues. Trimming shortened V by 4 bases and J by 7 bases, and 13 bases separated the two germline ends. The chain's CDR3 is CASSVHRFGEAFF. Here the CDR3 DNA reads TGTGCCAGCAGTGTCCACAGGTTTGGTGAAGCTTTCTTT.

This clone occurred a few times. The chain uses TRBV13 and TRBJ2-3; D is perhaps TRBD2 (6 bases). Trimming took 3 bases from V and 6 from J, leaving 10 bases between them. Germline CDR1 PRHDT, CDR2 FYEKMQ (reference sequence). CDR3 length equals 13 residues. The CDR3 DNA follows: TGTGCCAGCAGCTTGGGGAGGTCTGATACGCAGTATTTT. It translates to CASSLGRSDTQYF.